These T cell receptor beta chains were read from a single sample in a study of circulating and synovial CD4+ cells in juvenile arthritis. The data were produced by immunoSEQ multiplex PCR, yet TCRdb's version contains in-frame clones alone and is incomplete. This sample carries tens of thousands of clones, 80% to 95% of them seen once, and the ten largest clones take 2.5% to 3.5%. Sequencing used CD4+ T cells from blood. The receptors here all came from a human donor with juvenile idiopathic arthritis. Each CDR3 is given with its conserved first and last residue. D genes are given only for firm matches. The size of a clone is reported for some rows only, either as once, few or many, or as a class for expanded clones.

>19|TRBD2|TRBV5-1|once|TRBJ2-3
TGCGCCAGCAGCTTGGTATCCCTAGCGGGGAGCCTTGGCACAGATACGCAGTATTTT
CASSLVSLAGSLGTDTQYF
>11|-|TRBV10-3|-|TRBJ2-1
TGTGCCATCAGTGAGCGGGATGAGCAGTTCTTC
CAISERDEQFF
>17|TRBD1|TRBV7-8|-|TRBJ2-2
TGTGCCAGCAGCTCAGCATCACAGGGGCTTCGAACCGGGGAGCTGTTTTTT
CASSSASQGLRTGELFF
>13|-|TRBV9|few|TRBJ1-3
TGTGCCAGCAGCGTAGATGAGGGAAACACCATATATTTT
CASSVDEGNTIYF
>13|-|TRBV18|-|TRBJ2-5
TGTGCCAGCTCACCCGGGGTTCCCGAGACCCAGTACTTC
CASSPGVPETQYF
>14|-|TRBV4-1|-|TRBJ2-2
TGCGCCAGCAGCCCAGGATCTTCTTTGGGGGAGCTGTTTTTT
CASSPGSSLGELFF
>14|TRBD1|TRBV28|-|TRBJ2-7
TGTGCCAGCACCCTCACAGGGGGAGTATACGAGCAGTACTTC
CASTLTGGVYEQYF
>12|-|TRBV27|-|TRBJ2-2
TGTGCCAGCAGTACCGCAGGAGGGGAGCTGTTTTTT
CASSTAGGELFF
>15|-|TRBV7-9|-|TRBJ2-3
TGTGCCAGCAGCTTGGGCATAACCCTCACAGATACGCAGTATTTT
CASSLGITLTDTQYF
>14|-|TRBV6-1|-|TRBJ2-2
TGTGCCAGCAGTGTTACAGGGAACACCGGGGAGCTGTTTTTT
CASSVTGNTGELFF
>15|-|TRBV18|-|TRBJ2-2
TGTGCCAGCTCTGTAGACAGGTCCAGCACCGGGGAGCTGTTTTTT
CASSVDRSSTGELFF
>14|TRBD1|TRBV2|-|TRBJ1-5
TGTGCCAGCAGGGCAAGACAGGGAGATCAGCCCCAGCATTTT
CASRARQGDQPQHF
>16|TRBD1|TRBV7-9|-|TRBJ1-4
TGTGCCAGCAGCTCCCCCGCTGGACAGGTTAATGAAAAACTGTTTTTT
CASSSPAGQVNEKLFF
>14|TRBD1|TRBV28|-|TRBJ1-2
TGTGCCGCCTCACAGGGGCCCTCGAGCTATGGCTACACCTTC
CAASQGPSSYGYTF
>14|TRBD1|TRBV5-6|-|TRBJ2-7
TGTGCCAGCAGCCCGGAACTCAGGGGGCACGAGCAGTACTTC
CASSPELRGHEQYF
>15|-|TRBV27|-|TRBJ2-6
TGTGCCAGCAGTTTTTTATCCCTCGGGGCCAACGTCCTGACTTTC
CASSFLSLGANVLTF
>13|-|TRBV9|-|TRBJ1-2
TGTGCCAGCAGCGCCCCTCGCGGGGATGGCTACACCTTC
CASSAPRGDGYTF
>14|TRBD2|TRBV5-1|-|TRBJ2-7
TGCGCCAGCAGTCGGGAGGGACTGTCCTACGAGCAGTACTTC
CASSREGLSYEQYF
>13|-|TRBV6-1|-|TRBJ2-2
TGTGCCAGCAGTCGGGAGCACACCGGGGAGCTGTTTTTT
CASSREHTGELFF
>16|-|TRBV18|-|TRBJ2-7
TGTGCCAGCTCACCTTTTCTTGCGGGCGACTCCTACGAGCAGTACTTC
CASSPFLAGDSYEQYF
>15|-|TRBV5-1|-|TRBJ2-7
TGCGCCAGCAGCTTAACAGGGGAGGCAATGTACGAGCAGTACTTC
CASSLTGEAMYEQYF
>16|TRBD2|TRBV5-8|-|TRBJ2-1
TGTGCCAGCAGTCCGTTGGGACTATTGAGGAGTAATGAGCAGTTCTTC
CASSPLGLLRSNEQFF
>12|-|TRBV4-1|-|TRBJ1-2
TGCGCCAGCAGCCACCAACAACGCCGATACACCTTC
CASSHQQRRYTF
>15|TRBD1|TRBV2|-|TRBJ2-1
TGTGCCAGCGGGGGTATTGACAGGGGGGACAATGAGCAGTTCTTC
CASGGIDRGDNEQFF
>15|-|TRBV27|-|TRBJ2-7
TGTGCCAGCAGTTTATACGGGGGAGGCTCCTACGAGCAGTACTTC
CASSLYGGGSYEQYF
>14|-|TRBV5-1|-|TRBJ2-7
TGCGCCAGCACCATGGGACATTCAGGTGACGAGCAGTACTTC
CASTMGHSGDEQYF
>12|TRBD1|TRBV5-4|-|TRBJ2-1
TGTGCCAGCAGCAGACAGGGCAATGAGCAGTTCTTC
CASSRQGNEQFF
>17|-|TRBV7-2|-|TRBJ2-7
TGTGCCAGCAGCTTAGGGCCTCCATTGTTGCAGGGGTACGAGCAGTACTTC
CASSLGPPLLQGYEQYF
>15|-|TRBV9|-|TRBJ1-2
TGTGCCAGCAGCGTAGGGCAGGGAGGTAACTATGGCTACACCTTC
CASSVGQGGNYGYTF
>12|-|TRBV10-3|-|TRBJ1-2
TGTGCCATCAGTGACCGGGGGGAAGGCTACACCTTC
CAISDRGEGYTF
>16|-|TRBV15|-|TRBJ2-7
TGTGCCACCAGCAGAAGTCGGGACTTCCTTGGGATGGAGCAGTACTTC
CATSRSRDFLGMEQYF
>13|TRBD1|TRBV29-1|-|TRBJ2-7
TGCAGCGTTGAGGACAGGGGCTCCTACGAGCAGTACTTC
CSVEDRGSYEQYF
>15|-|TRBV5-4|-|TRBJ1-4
TGTGCCAGCAGCCGGAATCCGGCAGCGGATGAAAAACTGTTTTTT
CASSRNPAADEKLFF
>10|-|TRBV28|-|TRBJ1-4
TGTGCCAGTGGGAGGGAAAAACTGTTTTTT
CASGREKLFF
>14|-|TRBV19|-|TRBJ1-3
TGTGCCAGTAGTCCCGCAGGTTCGGGAAACACCATATATTTT
CASSPAGSGNTIYF
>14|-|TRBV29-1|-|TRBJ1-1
TGCAGCGTTCTGGCGACAGTCATGAACACTGAAGCTTTCTTT
CSVLATVMNTEAFF
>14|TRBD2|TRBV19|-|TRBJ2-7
TGTGCCAGTAGTAACGCGGGAGGCATCTACGAGCAGTACTTC
CASSNAGGIYEQYF
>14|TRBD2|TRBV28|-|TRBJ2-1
TGTGCCAGCAGGCTAGCGGGAGGGTACAATGAGCAGTTCTTC
CASRLAGGYNEQFF
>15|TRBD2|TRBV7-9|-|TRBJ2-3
TGTGCCAGCAGCTTTGGCCTAGCGGGAACTACCTCCGTGGATTTT
CASSFGLAGTTSVDF
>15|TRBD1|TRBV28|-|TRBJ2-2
TGTGCCAGCAGTTTCGGGACAGGGTTCCCCGGGGAGCTGTTTTTT
CASSFGTGFPGELFF
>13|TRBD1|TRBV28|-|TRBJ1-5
TGTGCCAGCAGTTTGACAGGGGATCAGCCCCAGCATTTT
CASSLTGDQPQHF
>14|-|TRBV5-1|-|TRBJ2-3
TGCGCCAGCAGGGAAGGACAGAGCACAGATACGCAGTATTTT
CASREGQSTDTQYF
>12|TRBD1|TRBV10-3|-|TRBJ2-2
TGTGCCATCAGTGAAGGGGGCGCTGGGCTGTTTTTT
CAISEGGAGLFF
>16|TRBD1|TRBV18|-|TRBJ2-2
TGTGCCAGCCCCACCGTTCAGGGGGCGATCACCGGGGAGCTGTTTTTT
CASPTVQGAITGELFF
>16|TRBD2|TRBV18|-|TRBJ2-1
TGTGCCAGCTCACCATCGGGACTAGCGAATAGCGATGAGCAGTTCTTC
CASSPSGLANSDEQFF
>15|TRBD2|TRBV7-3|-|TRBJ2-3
TGTGCCAGCAGCCCTAGCGGGAGCGAAGTCGATACGCAGTATTTT
CASSPSGSEVDTQYF
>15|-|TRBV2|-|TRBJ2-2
TGTGCCAGCAGCAGGGTACACCCGAACACCGGGGAGCTGTTTTTT
CASSRVHPNTGELFF
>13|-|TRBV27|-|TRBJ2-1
TGTGCCAGCAGTATCCCCCCCGGGGGTGAGCAGTTCTTC
CASSIPPGGEQFF
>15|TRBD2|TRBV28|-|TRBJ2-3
TGTGCCAGCAGAACTAGCGGGGGGAGGACAGATACGCAGTATTTT
CASRTSGGRTDTQYF
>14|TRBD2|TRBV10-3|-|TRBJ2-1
TGTGCCATCAGTGGGGAGGGGTCCTACAATGAGCAGTTCTTC
CAISGEGSYNEQFF
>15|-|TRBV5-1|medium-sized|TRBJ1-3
TGCGCCAGCAGCCCGGCCGGGGGTGTCGGAAACACCATATATTTT
CASSPAGGVGNTIYF